The present entry profiles one TCR beta chain with its context. The antigen is unknown. The trim removed 0 bases at V and 8 bases at J, leaving 3 bases unmatched. The CDR3 totals 15 residues. Germline V CDR1 and CDR2: LGHNT, FRNRAP. The sample belongs to a study of cytomegalovirus exposure and HLA in healthy donors. Primers: 60 Vbeta forward and 13 Jbeta reverse. Original data processing: Some 11 million shared chains were among the about 80 million unique TCR beta chains that a later analysis counted. Some clones are missing from TCRdb's copy, which holds only in-frame ones; the method was immunoSEQ multiplex PCR. V and J calls and clone size follow that table, whereas D and trimming were derived from the DNA. The table lists just over 150,000 clones, roughly 85% of them singletons. Study-level results: In a later analysis, a missense DCLRE1C variant was linked to TCR beta V- and J-gene trimming. Productive rates of about 87% or about 30% were seen for most TCR beta V segments in an earlier analysis.

The sequenced sample was PBMCs. The chain links TRBV12-5 to TRBJ2-1; TRBD2 matches 11 bases. The TCR comes from a woman between 45 and 65 years old in good health and CMV-seropositive. CDR3 in DNA: TGTGCTAGTGGTTTGGTTAGCGGGAGGGACCATGAGCAGTTCTTC. Protein sequence: CASGLVSGRDHEQFF.